The subject of this entry is one T cell receptor beta chain. The antigen is unknown. The PCR made use of 60 Vbeta and 13 Jbeta primers. Using immunoSEQ multiplex PCR, the repertoire was profiled, and TCRdb retains in-frame clones only, with some absent. Counted here are approximately 110,000 clones, more than 70% occurring once; the ten biggest clones make up less than 0.25%. The entry originates in a study of cytomegalovirus exposure and HLA in healthy donors. Across the study: An early release of data contained some 80 million unique TCRs, which came from HLA-typed donors.

Study-wide results and caveats: Researchers left out some V segments, among them TRBV6-2 and TRBV6-3, as indistinguishable. A cluster of highly shared sequence variants was likely a sequencing artifact.

The CDR3 runs to 16 residues. The V gene's germline CDR1 is SGHVS and CDR2 FQNEAQ. V shed 5 bases and J shed 0 bases, with 13 bases lying between them. V gene TRBV7-8 combines with J gene TRBJ1-4; a weak D match, TRBD1 (6 bases). The material sequenced was PBMCs. This receptor was obtained from a middle-aged man in good health and CMV-seronegative. The CDR3 is CASSLRRTATNEKLFF. Written as DNA, the CDR3 is TGTGCCAGCAGCCTACGCCGGACAGCAACTAATGAAAAACTGTTTTTT. The variable domain in full, with the rest retrieved from reference TRBV7-8 and TRBJ1-4, is GAGVSQSPRYKVAKRGQDVALRCDPISGHVSLFWYQQALGQGPEFLTYFQNEAQLDKSGLPSDRFFAERPEGSVSTLKIQRTQQEDSAVYLCASSLRRTATNEKLFFGSGTQLSVL.